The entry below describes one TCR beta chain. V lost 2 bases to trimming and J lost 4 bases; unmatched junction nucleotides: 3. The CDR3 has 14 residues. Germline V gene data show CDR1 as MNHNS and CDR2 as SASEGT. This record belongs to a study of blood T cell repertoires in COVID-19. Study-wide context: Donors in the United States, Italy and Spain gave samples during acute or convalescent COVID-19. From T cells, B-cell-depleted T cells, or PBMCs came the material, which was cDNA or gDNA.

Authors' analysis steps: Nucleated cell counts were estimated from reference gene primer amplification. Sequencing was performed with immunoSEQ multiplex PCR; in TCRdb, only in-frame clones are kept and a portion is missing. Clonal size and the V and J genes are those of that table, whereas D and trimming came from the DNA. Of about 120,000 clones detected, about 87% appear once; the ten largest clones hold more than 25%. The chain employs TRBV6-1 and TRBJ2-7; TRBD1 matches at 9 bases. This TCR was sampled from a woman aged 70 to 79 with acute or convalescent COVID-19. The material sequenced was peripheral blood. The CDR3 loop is CASSELGQGYEQYF. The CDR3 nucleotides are TGTGCCAGCAGTGAACTAGGACAGGGGTACGAGCAGTACTTC.